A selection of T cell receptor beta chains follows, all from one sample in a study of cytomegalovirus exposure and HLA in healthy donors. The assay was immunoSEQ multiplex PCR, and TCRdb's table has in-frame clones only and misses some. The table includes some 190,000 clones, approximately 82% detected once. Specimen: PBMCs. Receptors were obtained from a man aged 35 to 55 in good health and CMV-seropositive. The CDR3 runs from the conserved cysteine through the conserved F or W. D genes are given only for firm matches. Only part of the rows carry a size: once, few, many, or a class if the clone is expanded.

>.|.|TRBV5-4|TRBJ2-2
CASSLKAMNTGELFF
TGCGCCAGCAGCTTGAAAGCGATGAACACCGGGGAGCTGTTTTTT
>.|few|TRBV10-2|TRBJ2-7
CASSERYEQYF
TGCGCCAGCAGTGAGCGCTACGAGCAGTACTTC
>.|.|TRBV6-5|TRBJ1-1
CASSYLGGNTEAFF
TGTGCCAGCAGTTACTTAGGGGGAAACACTGAAGCTTTCTTT
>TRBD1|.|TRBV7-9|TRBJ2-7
CASSEDRLSYEQYF
TGTGCCAGCAGCGAGGACAGGTTATCCTACGAGCAGTACTTC
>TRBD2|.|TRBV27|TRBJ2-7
CASSLSGRVHEQYF
TGTGCCAGCAGTCTTAGCGGGAGGGTCCACGAGCAGTACTTC
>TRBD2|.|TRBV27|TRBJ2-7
CASSARLAEIPYEQYF
TGTGCCAGCAGTGCAAGACTAGCGGAGATCCCCTACGAGCAGTACTTC
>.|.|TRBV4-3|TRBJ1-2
CASRRISTEPNYGYTF
TGCGCCAGCAGGCGAATTTCGACTGAGCCTAACTATGGCTACACCTTC
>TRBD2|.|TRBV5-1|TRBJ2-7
CASSLTSGIIDEQYF
TGCGCCAGCAGCTTAACTAGCGGGATCATCGACGAGCAGTACTTC
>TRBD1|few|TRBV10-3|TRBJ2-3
CAIMSAGQGLTDTQYF
TGTGCCATCATGTCGGCTGGACAGGGGCTCACAGATACGCAGTATTTT
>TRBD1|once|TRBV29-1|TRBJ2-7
CSAWVARTGNLPHEQYF
TGCAGCGCCTGGGTGGCACGGACAGGGAACCTCCCCCACGAGCAGTACTTC
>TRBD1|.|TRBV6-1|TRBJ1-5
CASSGPPGQGSNQPQHF
TGTGCCAGCAGTGGTCCACCGGGACAGGGCAGCAATCAGCCCCAGCATTTT
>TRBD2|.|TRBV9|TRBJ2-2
CASSVISGGETGELFF
TGTGCCAGCAGCGTAATAAGCGGGGGGGAAACCGGGGAGCTGTTTTTT
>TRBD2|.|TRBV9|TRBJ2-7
CASSVGSSTSGKYEQYF
TGTGCCAGCAGCGTAGGGTCCTCGACTAGCGGGAAATACGAGCAGTACTTC
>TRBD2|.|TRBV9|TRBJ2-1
CASSLSGIGEQFF
TGTGCCAGCAGCTTAAGCGGGATCGGGGAGCAGTTCTTC
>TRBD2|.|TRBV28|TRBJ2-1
CASSLSVLAGAPLGEQFF
TGTGCCAGCAGTTTATCTGTCCTAGCGGGAGCCCCACTAGGTGAGCAGTTCTTC
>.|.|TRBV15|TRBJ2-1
CATSRDGTPYNEQFF
TGTGCCACCAGCAGAGATGGGACACCATACAATGAGCAGTTCTTC
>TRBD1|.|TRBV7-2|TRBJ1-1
CASSHGQANTEAFF
TGTGCCAGCAGCCACGGACAGGCGAACACTGAAGCTTTCTTT
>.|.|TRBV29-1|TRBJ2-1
CSARSRVLGEQFF
TGCAGCGCCCGCAGTCGGGTTTTAGGTGAGCAGTTCTTC
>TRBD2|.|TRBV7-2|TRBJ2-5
CASSFSGSAETQYF
TGTGCCAGCAGCTTTAGCGGGAGCGCAGAGACCCAGTACTTC
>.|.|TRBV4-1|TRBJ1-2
CASSSGGGGYGYTF
TGCGCCAGCAGCTCAGGAGGGGGGGGCTATGGCTACACCTTC
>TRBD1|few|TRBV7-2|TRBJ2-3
CASSSPLGQGLSTDTQYF
TGTGCCAGCAGCTCGCCCCTGGGACAGGGCCTAAGCACAGATACGCAGTATTTT
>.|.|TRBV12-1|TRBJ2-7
CASSRGTGGSEQYF
TGTGCCAGCAGCCGCGGGACAGGGGGCTCCGAGCAGTACTTC
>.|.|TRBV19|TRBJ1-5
CASSVQGIQSNQPQHF
TGTGCCAGTAGTGTCCAGGGAATACAGAGCAATCAGCCCCAGCATTTT
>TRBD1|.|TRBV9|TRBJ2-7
CASSPSWGDRVREQYF
TGTGCCAGCAGCCCCTCTTGGGGGGACAGGGTCCGCGAGCAGTACTTC
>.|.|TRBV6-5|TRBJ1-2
CASRDFNGYTF
TGTGCCAGCAGAGACTTTAATGGCTACACCTTC
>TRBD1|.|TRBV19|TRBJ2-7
CASSSDRGGEQYF
TGTGCCAGTAGTTCCGACAGGGGAGGAGAGCAGTACTTC
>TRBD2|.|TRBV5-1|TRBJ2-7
CASSFTGTSVSEQYF
TGCGCCAGCAGTTTTACCGGGACTAGTGTATCCGAGCAGTACTTC
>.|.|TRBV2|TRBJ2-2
CASTRGGELFF
TGTGCCAGTACAAGGGGCGGGGAGCTGTTTTTT
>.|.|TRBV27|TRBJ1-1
CASSPYGENTEAFF
TGTGCCAGCAGTCCCTACGGGGAAAACACTGAAGCTTTCTTT
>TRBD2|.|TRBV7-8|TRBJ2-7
CASSSGGVAGPYEQYF
TGTGCCAGCAGCTCCGGGGGGGTAGCGGGACCCTACGAGCAGTACTTC
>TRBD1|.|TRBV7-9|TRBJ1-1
CASSRDRDTEAFF
TGTGCCAGCAGCCGAGACAGGGACACTGAAGCTTTCTTT
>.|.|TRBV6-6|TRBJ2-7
CASSYSIDSPNEQYF
TGTGCCAGCAGTTACTCTATAGACTCCCCGAACGAGCAGTACTTC
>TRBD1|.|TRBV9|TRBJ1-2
CASSGDRIYGYTF
TGTGCCAGCAGCGGGGACAGAATCTATGGCTACACCTTC
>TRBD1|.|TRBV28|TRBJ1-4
CASSLGQGAWPTNEKLFF
TGTGCCAGCAGTTTAGGACAGGGGGCTTGGCCAACTAATGAAAAACTGTTTTTT
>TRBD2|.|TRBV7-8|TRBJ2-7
CASSWSGTSAHYEQYF
TGTGCCAGCAGCTGGTCCGGGACTAGCGCACACTACGAGCAGTACTTC
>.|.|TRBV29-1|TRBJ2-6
CSAEIGANGLTF
TGCAGCGCCGAAATTGGGGCCAACGGCCTGACTTTC
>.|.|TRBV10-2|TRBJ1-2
CASSEDRPPYGYTF
TGCGCCAGCAGTGAGGACAGGCCCCCATATGGCTACACCTTC
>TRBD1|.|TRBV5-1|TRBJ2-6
CASSLGGQGASGANVLTF
TGCGCCAGCAGCTTGGGGGGACAGGGGGCCTCTGGGGCCAACGTCCTGACTTTC
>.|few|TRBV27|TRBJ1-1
CASTPWGGKNTEAFF
TGTGCCAGCACCCCTTGGGGGGGTAAGAACACTGAAGCTTTCTTT
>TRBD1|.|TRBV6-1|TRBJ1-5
CASIQGARRNQPQHF
TGTGCCAGCATACAGGGGGCGCGAAGGAATCAGCCCCAGCATTTT